What follows is one T cell receptor (beta chain) and its context. The sample originates from a study of T cell changes during pregnancy in multiple sclerosis. This CDR3 is 14 amino acids long. The ends were cut back, 2 bases at V and 2 bases at J, with 8 bases in the middle. Germline CDR1 and CDR2: SGDLS and YYNGEE. TCRdb's table, derived via immunoSEQ multiplex PCR, lists solely in-frame clones and lacks some. Of just under 95,000 clones in the sample, 85% to 95% were seen once. The material was peripheral blood, obtained in the first trimester of pregnancy. This sequence was found in a female donor with multiple sclerosis, enrolled in a pregnancy study. J is TRBJ2-1 and V is TRBV9; D perhaps matches TRBD2 (6 bases). The DNA for the CDR3 is TGTGCCAGCAGCGTTGGGGGGACCTACAATGAGCAGTTCTTC. This codes for CASSVGGTYNEQFF.